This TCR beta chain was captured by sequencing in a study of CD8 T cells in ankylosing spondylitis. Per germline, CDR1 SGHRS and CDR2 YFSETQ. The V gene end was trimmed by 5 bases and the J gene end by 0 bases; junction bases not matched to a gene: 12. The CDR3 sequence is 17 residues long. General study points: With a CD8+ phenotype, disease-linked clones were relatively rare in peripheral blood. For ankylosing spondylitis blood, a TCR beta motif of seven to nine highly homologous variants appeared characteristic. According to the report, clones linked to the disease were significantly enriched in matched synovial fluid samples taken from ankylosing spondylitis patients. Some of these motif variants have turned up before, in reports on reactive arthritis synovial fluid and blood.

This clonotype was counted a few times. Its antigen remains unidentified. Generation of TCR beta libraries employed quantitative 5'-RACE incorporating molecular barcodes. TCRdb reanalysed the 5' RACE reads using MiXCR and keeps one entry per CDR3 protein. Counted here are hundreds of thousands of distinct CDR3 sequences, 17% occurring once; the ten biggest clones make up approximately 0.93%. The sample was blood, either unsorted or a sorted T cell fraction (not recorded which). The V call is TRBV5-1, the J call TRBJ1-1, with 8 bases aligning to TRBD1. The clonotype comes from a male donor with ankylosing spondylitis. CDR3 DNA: TGCGCCAGCAGGTTATCCGGGACAGGTAGTTTGAACACTGAAGCTTTCTTT. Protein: CASRLSGTGSLNTEAFF. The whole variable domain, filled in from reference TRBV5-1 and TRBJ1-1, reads KAGVTQTPRYLIKTRGQQVTLSCSPISGHRSVSWYQQTPGQGLQFLFEYFSETQRNKGNFPGRFSGRQFSNSRSEMNVSTLELGDSALYLCASRLSGTGSLNTEAFFGQGTRLTVV.